This TCR beta chain was recovered during a study of cytomegalovirus exposure and HLA in healthy donors (TCRdb year 2017). The study in broad terms: According to an earlier analysis of a few hundred of the donors, 150 million to 200 million T cells yielded over 100 million unique TCR beta sequences and approximately 280 Gb of sequence data. An early release that covered fewer than 800 HLA-typed donors contained about 300 gigabases of sequencing data and 80 million or so unique TCR sequences. The genetic ancestry cluster associated with self-reported Caucasian donors included approximately 85% of the roughly 390 genotyped donors. The aim of the study was to test whether cataloging public T cell receptors could identify signatures of past pathogen exposure. The study used immunosequencing to profile the T cell repertoires of approximately 640 subjects and linked those repertoires to cytomegalovirus serostatus. A separate validation cohort of roughly 130 different subjects was used in addition to the 666-subject first cohort. To predict cytomegalovirus infection status, the study combined high-throughput TCR immunosequencing, statistical association of individual TCRs with disease status, and machine learning. A later analysis re-analyzed previously published TCR beta repertoires from 660 or so donors and added high-resolution HLA genotyping to study TCR occurrence patterns. The later analysis used no new phenotypic data to find candidate immune exposures, relying instead on TCR beta sequences and their occurrence across donors. An earlier analysis of approximately 500 of the donors applied high-throughput TCR beta sequencing to assess whether each TCR beta V gene segment acted as functional or pseudogenic. Donor age, sex, ethnicity and CMV serostatus were compiled alongside the repertoire data. A later genetic analysis took genome-wide SNP genotypes for about three fifths of the 666 donors and used that subset as a discovery cohort. Every discovery cohort repertoire had been produced on one sequencing platform. HLA typing covered class I and class II loci at four-digit resolution. The number of donors typed differed by locus, with roughly 629-640 for A, B, C, DRB1 and DQB1, over 500 for DQA1, 606 for DPA1, and over 400 for DPB1. Four to six DR-DQ haplotypes were handled as single units for association and clustering, since linkage in the cohort was strong. Among 350 to 400 genotyped donors of the cohort, an average of approximately 240,000 unique TCR beta nucleotide sequences were sequenced per donor, around a sixth of them non-productive.

What the research found in general, with its limitations: Assigning TCR associations to individual alleles was difficult when HLA alleles, especially DR and DQ, strongly co-occurred. Because counts were too low, roughly 18 rarely observed V segments, including chromosome 9 orphons, were left out of the earlier analysis of several hundred of the donors. Most TCR sequences were observed very rarely across donors, whereas some public TCRs were present in many individuals. Three of the identified cytomegalovirus-associated TCR beta chains were confirmed in vitro to be specific for cytomegalovirus antigens. In a later analysis, TCR association rates were found to vary across HLA loci, with the most associated TCRs seen for DRB1 alleles and the fewest for HLA-C alleles. In this cohort, only TCR beta chains were sequenced, and detectable features were limited by the absence of alpha or paired-chain data. HLA typing was unavailable for some donors at each locus, so association tests used only the typed subset. A further reported finding was that TCR beta sequences accurately predicted the HLA-A and HLA-B alleles for most subjects in the first cohort. A later genetic analysis associated a missense DCLRE1C variant with V-gene and J-gene trimming of TCR beta chains, and an independent cohort replicated the association. A later analysis found that most CMV-associated TCR beta chains appeared HLA-restricted, with HLA associations seemingly driven largely by CMV exposure. A later analysis reported that several top co-occurrence clusters appeared linked to parvovirus B19, influenza, CMV and Epstein-Barr virus. In a later analysis, over 15,000 TCR beta sequences were associated with specific HLA alleles at a false discovery rate of 0.05. Immune exposure information for the cohort was limited to CMV serostatus. According to a later genetic analysis, donors in an Asian-associated ancestry cluster had fewer N-insertions in productive TCRs than the approximately 650-donor mean. The study gave a list of roughly 150 TCR beta chains associated with cytomegalovirus. The presence/absence analyses assumed that sequencing depth was roughly uniform across donors, and that assumption may not be true. The classifier was reported to diagnose cytomegalovirus status with high specificity and sensitivity in both the original and validation cohorts. According to the authors, the approach could potentially be generalized to other disease states and immunological phenotypes. Compared with equally common non-associated chains, HLA-associated TCR beta chains in a later analysis were more clonally expanded and had lower generation probabilities. In an earlier analysis of approximately 590 of the donors, most TCR beta V segments appeared in productive rearrangements about 90% or about 30% of the time, broadly matching IMGT annotations. Some IMGT-functional V segments, including TRBV6-2 and TRBV6-3, could not be told apart with the 87-base-pair reads, so those segments were excluded. Correlated functional status among segregating V segments might reflect linkage disequilibrium, but an unknown experimental factor could not be ruled out. A cluster of highly shared sequence variants was judged likely to be a technical artifact of the sequencing pipeline.

The cohort consisted of some 730 healthy bone marrow donors. All cohort members were sampled while nominally healthy, although unrecorded immune exposures were likely present. The donor tested CMV seronegative, placing the donor among the 350 to 400 seronegative members of the cohort. Each donor provided a peripheral blood sample, and peripheral blood mononuclear cells were used for TCR beta sequencing. Genomic DNA was extracted from the blood cell samples with the Qiagen DNeasy Blood Extraction Kit. Note on this clone: This clone's antigen is unknown. Because the CDR3's place on the DNA is in doubt, the DNA is left out and the CDR3 is given as listed by TCRdb.

Library creation used the immunoSEQ multiplex PCR assay. The multiplex PCR relied on a mix of 60 forward primers for TCR Vbeta segments and 13 reverse primers for TCR Jbeta segments. A multiplex PCR assay on genomic DNA amplified the CDR3 region of rearranged TCR beta genes. On the Illumina HiSeq System, the amplified TCR beta libraries were sequenced as 87-base-pair reads. The source study handled its data this way. A later analysis tallied about 77 million unique TCR beta chains across the 640 or so repertoires, and approximately 9.9 million of those chains were shared by two or more donors. A nearest-neighbor algorithm error-corrected the raw reads and collapsed the reads into unique sequences, merging closely related sequences to remove PCR and sequencing errors. V, D and J gene segments were assigned by aligning CDR3 sequences to IMGT reference sequences. Each retained sequence needed at least a six-nucleotide match to both a V gene segment and a J gene segment. A rearrangement was called productive if the CDR3 had no stop codons and remained in frame with V and J, and every other rearrangement was called non-productive. Following IMGT convention, CDR3 was defined as the stretch from the second conserved V-encoded cysteine up to the conserved J-encoded phenylalanine. In an earlier analysis of 550 to 650 of the donors, sequences lacking an unambiguous match to a single V gene segment were excluded. In an earlier analysis of around 590 of the donors, a V segment was called functional when productive rearrangements were above 56.7%, and segregating when the standard deviation between donors exceeded 5%. A statistical classification framework was developed to diagnose cytomegalovirus status using the catalog of TCR beta chain sequences. V and J gene assignment, in a later analysis, came from comparing TCR nucleotide sequences with IMGT/GENE-DB human TR gene sequences. In a later analysis, CDR3 sequences and most-parsimonious VDJ recombination scenarios were assigned using the TCRdist pipeline. In a later analysis, every TCR beta chain was defined by the combination of its CDR3 amino acid sequence and its V-gene family, and reads without a unique V-gene family were dropped. A later analysis removed 450 to 600 highly shared, low-generation-probability nucleotide sequences to deal with suspected cross-contamination and a sequencing artifact. In a later analysis, a clonal expansion index for each public chain was calculated from normalized within-repertoire ranks of inferred template counts. A later analysis computed generation probabilities with a VDJ recombination model fitted to out-of-frame rearrangements, and checked the results against IGoR. In a later analysis, TCR-TCR, TCR-HLA and TCR-CMV co-occurrence was scored with hypergeometric tests, and a repertoire-size bias correction was applied to TCR pairs. False discovery rates were estimated in a later analysis by permuting HLA or CMV assignments 20 times. In a later analysis, co-occurring TCRs were grouped using DBSCAN, and TCRdist sequence similarity was added for clustering within HLA-allele-positive subsets. Repertoires with fewer than 30,000 or more than 120,000 public chains, plus five repertoires with anomalous nucleotide sharing, were excluded from co-occurrence clustering. Imported from immuneACCESS, the table was reduced by TCRdb to in-frame sequences with V and J called. These copies leave out some clones; in studies compared against another copy, an unresolved V gene accounts for under half, and the cause of the remainder is not known. The V and J calls and clone size are taken from that table; D and trimming were inferred from the DNA. This sample has 150,000 or so clones in its table, and approximately 73% of those were observed once. 1.5% to 2% of the sample rests with the top ten.

The CDR3 contains 16 residues, cysteine and phenylalanine counted. The sequenced sample consisted of PBMCs. The sequence came from a woman in her late teens or twenties in good health and CMV-seronegative. The rearrangement joined TRBV21-1 to TRBJ1-5; the table's D call TRBD1 went unverified against the DNA. TRBV21-1 represents a pseudogene. The CDR3 is CASSKWGQGANQPQHF.